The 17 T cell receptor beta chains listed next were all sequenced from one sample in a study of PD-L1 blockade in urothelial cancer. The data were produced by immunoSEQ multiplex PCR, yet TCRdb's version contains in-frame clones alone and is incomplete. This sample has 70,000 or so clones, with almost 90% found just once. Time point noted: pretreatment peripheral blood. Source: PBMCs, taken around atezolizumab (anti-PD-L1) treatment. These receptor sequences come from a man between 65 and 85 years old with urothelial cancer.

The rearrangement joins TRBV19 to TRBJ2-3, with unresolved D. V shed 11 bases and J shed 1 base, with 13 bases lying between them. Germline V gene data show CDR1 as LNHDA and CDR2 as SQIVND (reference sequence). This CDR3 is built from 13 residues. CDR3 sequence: CASRAVGTDTQYF. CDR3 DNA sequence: TGTGCCTCCCGTGCGGTGGGCACAGATACGCAGTATTTT.

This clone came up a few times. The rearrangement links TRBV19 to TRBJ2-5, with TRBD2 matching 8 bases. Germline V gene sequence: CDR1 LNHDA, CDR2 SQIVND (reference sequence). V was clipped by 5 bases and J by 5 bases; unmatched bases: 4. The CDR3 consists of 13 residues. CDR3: CASSAGGLETQYF. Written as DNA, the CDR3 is TGTGCCAGTAGTGCGGGGGGTTTGGAGACCCAGTACTTC.

CDR3: CASSLPTQGEYTEAFF. The CDR3, as DNA: TGTGCCAGCAGTTTACCAACACAGGGAGAGTACACTGAAGCTTTCTTT. V and J are TRBV28 and TRBJ1-1, with D possibly TRBD1 on 6 matching bases. The germline CDR1 and CDR2 sequences are MDHEN and SYDVKM. Trimming stripped 2 bases from V and 3 bases from J, with 16 bases between. This CDR3 has 16 amino acids.

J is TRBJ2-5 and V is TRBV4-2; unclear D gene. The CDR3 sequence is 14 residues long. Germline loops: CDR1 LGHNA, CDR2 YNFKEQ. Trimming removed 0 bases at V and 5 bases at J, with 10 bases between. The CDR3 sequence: CASSQDSLSETQYF. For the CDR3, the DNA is TGTGCCAGCAGCCAAGACTCCCTCTCTGAGACCCAGTACTTC.

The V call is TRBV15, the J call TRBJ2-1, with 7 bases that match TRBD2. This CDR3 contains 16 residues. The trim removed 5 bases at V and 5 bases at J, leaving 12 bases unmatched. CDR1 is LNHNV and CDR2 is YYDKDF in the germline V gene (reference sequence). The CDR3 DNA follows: TGTGCCACCAGCGGGAGGGTGGCTAGCGGAAACAATGAGCAGTTCTTC. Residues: CATSGRVASGNNEQFF. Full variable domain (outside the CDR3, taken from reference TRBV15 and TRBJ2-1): DAMVIQNPRYQVTQFGKPVTLSCSQTLNHNVMYWYQQKSSQAPKLLFHYYDKDFNNEADTPDNFQSRRPNTSFCFLDIRSPGLGDTAMYLCATSGRVASGNNEQFFGPGTRLTVL.

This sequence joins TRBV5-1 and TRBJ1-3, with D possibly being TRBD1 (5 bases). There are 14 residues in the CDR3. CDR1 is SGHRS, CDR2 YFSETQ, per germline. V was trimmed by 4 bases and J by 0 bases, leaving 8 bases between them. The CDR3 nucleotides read TGCGCCAGCAGCCCTGACAGCTCTGGAAACACCATATATTTT. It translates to CASSPDSSGNTIYF.

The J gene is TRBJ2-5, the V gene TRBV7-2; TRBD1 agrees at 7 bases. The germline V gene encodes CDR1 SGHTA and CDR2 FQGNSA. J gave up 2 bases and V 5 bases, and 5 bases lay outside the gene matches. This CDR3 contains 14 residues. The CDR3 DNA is TGTGCCAGCAGCCCAGGGACAGTTCAAGAGACCCAGTACTTC. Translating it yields CASSPGTVQETQYF.

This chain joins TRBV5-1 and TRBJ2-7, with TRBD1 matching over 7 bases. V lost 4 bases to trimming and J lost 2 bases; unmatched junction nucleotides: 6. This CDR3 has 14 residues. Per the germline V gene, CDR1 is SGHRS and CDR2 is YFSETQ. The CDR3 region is CASSPGGPTYEQYF. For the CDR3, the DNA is TGCGCCAGCAGCCCAGGGGGTCCAACCTACGAGCAGTACTTC.

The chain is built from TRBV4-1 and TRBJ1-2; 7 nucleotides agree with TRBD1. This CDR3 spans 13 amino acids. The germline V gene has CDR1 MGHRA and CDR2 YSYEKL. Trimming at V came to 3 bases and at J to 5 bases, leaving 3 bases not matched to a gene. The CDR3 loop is CASSQGTAYGYTF. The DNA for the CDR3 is TGCGCCAGCAGCCAGGGGACAGCATATGGCTACACCTTC.

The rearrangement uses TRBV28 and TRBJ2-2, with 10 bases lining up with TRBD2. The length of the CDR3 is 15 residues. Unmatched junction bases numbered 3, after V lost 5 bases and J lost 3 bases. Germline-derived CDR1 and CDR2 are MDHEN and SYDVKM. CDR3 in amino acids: CASSGTSDHTGELFF. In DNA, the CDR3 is TGTGCCAGCAGTGGGACTAGCGATCACACCGGGGAGCTGTTTTTT.

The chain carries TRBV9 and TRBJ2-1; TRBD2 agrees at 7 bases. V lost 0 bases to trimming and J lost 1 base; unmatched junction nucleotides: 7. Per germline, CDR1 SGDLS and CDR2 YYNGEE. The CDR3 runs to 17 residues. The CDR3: CASSVVAAGISYNEQFF. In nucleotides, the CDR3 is TGTGCCAGCAGCGTAGTGGCAGCGGGGATATCCTACAATGAGCAGTTCTTC. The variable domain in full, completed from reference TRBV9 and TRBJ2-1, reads DSGVTQTPKHLITATGQRVTLRCSPRSGDLSVYWYQQSLDQGLQFLIQYYNGEERAKGNILERFSAQQFPDLHSELNLSSLELGDSALYFCASSVVAAGISYNEQFFGPGTRLTVL.

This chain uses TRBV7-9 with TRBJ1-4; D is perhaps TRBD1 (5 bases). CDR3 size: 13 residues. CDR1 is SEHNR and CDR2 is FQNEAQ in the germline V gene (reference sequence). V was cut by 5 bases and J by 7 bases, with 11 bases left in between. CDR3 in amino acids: CASSRGVGEKLFF. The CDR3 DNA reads TGTGCCAGCAGCCGGGGGGTCGGTGAAAAACTGTTTTTT.

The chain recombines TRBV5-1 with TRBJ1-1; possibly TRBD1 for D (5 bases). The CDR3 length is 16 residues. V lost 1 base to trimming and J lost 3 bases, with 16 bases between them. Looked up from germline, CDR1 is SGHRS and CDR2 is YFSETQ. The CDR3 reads CASSLTFGGVYTEAFF. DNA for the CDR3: TGCGCCAGCAGCTTGACTTTTGGGGGGGTCTACACTGAAGCTTTCTTT. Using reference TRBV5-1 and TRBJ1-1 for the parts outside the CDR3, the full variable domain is KAGVTQTPRYLIKTRGQQVTLSCSPISGHRSVSWYQQTPGQGLQFLFEYFSETQRNKGNFPGRFSGRQFSNSRSEMNVSTLELGDSALYLCASSLTFGGVYTEAFFGQGTRLTVV.

CDR3 sequence: CASSPTGDRNQPQHF. CDR3 nucleotides: TGTGCCAGCAGCCCGACAGGGGATCGCAATCAGCCCCAGCATTTT. V and J are TRBV7-9 and TRBJ1-5; 8 bases align to TRBD1. The V gene end was trimmed by 5 bases and the J gene end by 2 bases; junction bases not matched to a gene: 5. Germline V gene lookup returns CDR1 SEHNR and CDR2 FQNEAQ (reference sequence). CDR3 length: 15 amino acids.

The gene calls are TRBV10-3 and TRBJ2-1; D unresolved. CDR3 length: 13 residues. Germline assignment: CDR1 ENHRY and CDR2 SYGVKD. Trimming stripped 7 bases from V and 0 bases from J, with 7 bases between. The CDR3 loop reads CAIKADSYNEQFF. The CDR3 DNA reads TGTGCCATCAAGGCGGACTCCTACAATGAGCAGTTCTTC.

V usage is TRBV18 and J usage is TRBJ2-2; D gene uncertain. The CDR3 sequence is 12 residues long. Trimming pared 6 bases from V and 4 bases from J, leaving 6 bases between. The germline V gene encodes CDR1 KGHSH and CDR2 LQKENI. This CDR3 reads CASSEITGELFF. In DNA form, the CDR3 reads TGTGCCAGCTCGGAGATCACCGGGGAGCTGTTTTTT.

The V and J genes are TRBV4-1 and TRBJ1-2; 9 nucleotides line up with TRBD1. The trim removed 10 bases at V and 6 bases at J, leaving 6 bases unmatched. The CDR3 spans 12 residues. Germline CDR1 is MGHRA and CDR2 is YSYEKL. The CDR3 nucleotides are TGCGCCACCAGAGACAGGGGGGATGGCTACACCTTC. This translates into CATRDRGDGYTF.